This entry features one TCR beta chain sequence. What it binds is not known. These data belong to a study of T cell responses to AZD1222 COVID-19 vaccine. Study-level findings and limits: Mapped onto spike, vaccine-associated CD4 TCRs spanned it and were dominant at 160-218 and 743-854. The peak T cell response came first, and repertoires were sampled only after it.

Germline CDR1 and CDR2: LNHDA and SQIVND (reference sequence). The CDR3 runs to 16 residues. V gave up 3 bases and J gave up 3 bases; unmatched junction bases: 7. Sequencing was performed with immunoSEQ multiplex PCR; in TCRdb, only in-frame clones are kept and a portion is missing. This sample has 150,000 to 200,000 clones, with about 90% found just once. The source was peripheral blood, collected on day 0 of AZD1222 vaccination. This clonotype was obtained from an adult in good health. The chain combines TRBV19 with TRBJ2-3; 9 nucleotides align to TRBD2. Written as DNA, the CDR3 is TGTGCCAGTAGTATCGGGGCGGGGGGGCCGACAGATACGCAGTATTTT. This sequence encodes CASSIGAGGPTDTQYF.